This TCR beta chain was recorded in a study of blood T cell repertoires in COVID-19. V trimming: 3 bases; J trimming: 4 bases; junction bases outside the gene matches: 22. The CDR3 spans 20 residues. CDR1 is SGHNT, CDR2 YYREEE, per germline (reference sequence). Sequenced by immunoSEQ multiplex PCR; TCRdb stores in-frame clones only, minus some. The sample consists of about 210,000 clones, approximately 88% of them appearing once. The receptor comes from a man younger than 35 with acute COVID-19. The chain is built from TRBV5-4 and TRBJ2-3, with TRBD1 matching over 8 bases. What was sequenced was PBMCs or T cells enriched from blood (not recorded which). CDR3 protein: CASSSETLGGDRGRADTQYF. The CDR3 DNA sequence: TGTGCCAGCAGCTCAGAGACTTTGGGGGGTGACAGGGGTCGGGCAGATACGCAGTATTTT.